The clone carrying this T cell receptor (beta chain) was seen more than once but under ten times. The antigen remains undetermined. The data derive from a study of T cells in Graves' hyperthyroidism and ophthalmopathy. Whole-study findings and limits: A model of 13 V-J pairs discriminated ophthalmopathy from stable hyperthyroidism.

TCR beta CDR3 sequences were amplified from RNA transcripts. The HTBI set primed first-round TCR CDR3 RT-PCR. In TCRdb, the multiplex PCR reads were re-called with MiXCR into one record per CDR3 protein. The sample shows approximately 700,000 distinct CDR3 sequences, about 45% of them seen only once. Input material: peripheral blood or thyroid tissue (not recorded which). This receptor was taken from an adult man with Graves' disease, either hyperthyroidism or ophthalmopathy (not recorded which).

In DNA, the CDR3 is TGCGCCAGCAGCTTGGGGACGGACAGGTTCGGAAACACCATATATTTT. This encodes CASSLGTDRFGNTIYF. The rearrangement uses TRBV5-1 and TRBJ1-3; 7 bases agree with TRBD1. V shed 0 bases and J 4 bases; nucleotides not matched to a gene: 7. Germline assignment: CDR1 SGHRS and CDR2 YFSETQ. The CDR3 is made up of 16 amino acids.